The 21 T cell receptor beta chains listed next were all sequenced from one sample in a study of cytomegalovirus exposure and HLA in healthy donors. Both 60 Vbeta primers and 13 Jbeta primers went into the PCR. Assay: immunoSEQ multiplex PCR; the TCRdb copy retains only in-frame clones and omits some. Found here are around 130,000 clones, roughly four fifths of them singletons; the top ten hold roughly 3%. Input material: PBMCs. Every receptor here comes from a woman aged 40 to 50 in good health and CMV-seropositive.

This chain links TRBV7-2 with TRBJ2-3; D remains unclear. This CDR3 has 14 amino acids. Germline assignment: CDR1 SGHTA and CDR2 FQGNSA. V lost 1 base to trimming and J lost 2 bases, with 7 bases between them. The CDR3 nucleotides read TGTGCCAGCAGCTTAGACTACAACACAGATACGCAGTATTTT. Translated, it gives CASSLDYNTDTQYF.

The rearrangement links TRBV14 to TRBJ2-5; D unresolved. Germline V CDR1 and CDR2: SGHDN, FVKESK. Trimming removed 4 bases at V and 5 bases at J, with 14 bases between. The CDR3 consists of 14 residues. As DNA, the CDR3 is TGTGCCAGCAGCCCCAGCAGCTCGCGGGAGACCCAGTACTTC. Its protein product is CASSPSSSRETQYF.

J is TRBJ2-3 and V is TRBV29-1; the D gene is possibly TRBD2 (5 bases). V was shortened by 6 bases and J by 0 bases, with 10 bases between the two germline ends. CDR1 and CDR2 (germline): SQVTM, ANQGSEA. The CDR3 sequence is 13 residues long. In nucleotides, the CDR3 is TGCAGCGTCCTTAGCGCCAGCACAGATACGCAGTATTTT. It yields the protein CSVLSASTDTQYF.

The chain is built from TRBV27 and TRBJ2-7; 9 bases are a match to TRBD2. Unmatched junction bases numbered 9, after V lost 1 base and J lost 5 bases. The CDR3 consists of 16 residues. Germline CDR1 is MNHEY and CDR2 is SMNVEV (reference sequence). In DNA form, the CDR3 reads TGTGCCAGCAGTTTATTGGCGGCGGGAGGGCCTAACGAGCAGTACTTC. It translates to CASSLLAAGGPNEQYF.

The chain has TRBV27 and TRBJ1-5; D perhaps matches TRBD1 (6 bases). Germline assignment: CDR1 MNHEY and CDR2 SMNVEV (reference sequence). The V end was cut by 6 bases, the J end by 1 base, with 13 bases between. CDR3 length: 15 residues. CDR3 DNA: TGTGCCAGCAGCTCCGGGACACTAAGCAATCAGCCCCAGCATTTT. It codes for CASSSGTLSNQPQHF.

The genes are TRBV7-6 and TRBJ2-2, with 7 bases fitting TRBD2. Per germline, CDR1 SGHVS and CDR2 FNYEAQ. The CDR3 sequence is 15 residues long. The J segment lost 0 bases and the V segment lost 7 bases, leaving 5 bases of the junction unmatched. For the CDR3, the DNA is TGTGCCAGCACCTTCGGACTAGCGAACACCGGGGAGCTGTTTTTT. Translation gives CASTFGLANTGELFF. Filled out from reference TRBV7-6 and TRBJ2-2, the complete variable domain reads GAGVSQSPRYKVTKRGQDVALRCDPISGHVSLYWYRQALGQGPEFLTYFNYEAQQDKSGLPNDRFSAERPEGSISTLTIQRTEQRDSAMYRCASTFGLANTGELFFGEGSRLTVL.

The chain employs TRBV11-2 and TRBJ2-7; TRBD2 is a possible D gene (5 bases). The CDR3 sequence is 13 residues long. V was clipped by 6 bases and J by 3 bases, with 12 bases between them. CDR1 is SGHAT, CDR2 FQNNGV, per germline. The CDR3 region is CASSSDEGYEQYF. The DNA of the CDR3 is TGTGCCAGCAGTTCCGACGAGGGCTACGAGCAGTACTTC. Together with reference TRBV11-2 and TRBJ2-7, the CDR3 gives the full variable domain: EAGVAQSPRYKIIEKRQSVAFWCNPISGHATLYWYQQILGQGPKLLIQFQNNGVVDDSQLPKDRFSAERLKGVDSTLKIQPAKLEDSAVYLCASSSDEGYEQYFGPGTRLTVT.

The V gene is TRBV11-2, the J gene TRBJ1-2; 7 nucleotides match TRBD1. This CDR3 is built from 14 residues. Germline assignment: CDR1 SGHAT and CDR2 FQNNGV. V was clipped by 5 bases and J by 3 bases; unmatched bases: 6. CDR3 DNA: TGTGCCAGCAGCCGACAGGGTCAGGACTATGGCTACACCTTC. As protein: CASSRQGQDYGYTF.

The chain recombines TRBV9 with TRBJ2-7; no definite D call. Germline V gives CDR1 SGDLS, CDR2 YYNGEE. The V end was cut by 5 bases, the J end by 2 bases, with 14 bases between. The CDR3 is 14 amino acids. The CDR3 is CASSRQAITYEQYF. In nucleotides, the CDR3 is TGTGCCAGCAGTCGACAAGCCATCACCTACGAGCAGTACTTC.

V is TRBV19 and J is TRBJ2-2; TRBD1 matches at 8 bases. The trim removed 9 bases at V and 3 bases at J, leaving 6 bases unmatched. There are 14 residues in the CDR3. Germline assignment: CDR1 LNHDA and CDR2 SQIVND (reference sequence). CDR3 in amino acids: CASSVDRDTGELFF. In nucleotides, the CDR3 is TGTGCCAGCTCGGTGGACAGGGACACCGGGGAGCTGTTTTTT. Combining the CDR3 with reference TRBV19 and TRBJ2-2 gives the whole variable domain DGGITQSPKYLFRKEGQNVTLSCEQNLNHDAMYWYRQDPGQGLRLIYYSQIVNDFQKGDIAEGYSVSREKKESFPLTVTSAQKNPTAFYLCASSVDRDTGELFFGEGSRLTVL.

This clone was seen once. This chain uses TRBV6-1 with TRBJ1-2; 7 nucleotides match TRBD1. Trimming cost V 4 bases and J 8 bases; bases outside gene matches: 4. This CDR3 has 12 amino acids. Germline CDR1 and CDR2: MNHNS and SASEGT. The CDR3 reads CASSAWDSGYTF. CDR3 DNA sequence: TGTGCCAGCAGTGCCTGGGACAGCGGCTACACCTTC.

The V call is TRBV7-8, the J call TRBJ2-7, with D uncertain. Per the germline V gene, CDR1 is SGHVS and CDR2 is FQNEAQ. The V gene lost 1 base and the J gene lost 3 bases, with 7 bases spanning the gap. The CDR3 covers 13 residues. The CDR3 here is CASSLVSSYEQYF. The CDR3 region has the DNA TGTGCCAGCAGCTTAGTTTCCAGCTACGAGCAGTACTTC.

The chain carries TRBV30 and TRBJ2-7; 7 bases are shared with TRBD1. The junction had 4 bases not matched to a gene; V was cut back by 2 bases and J by 6 bases. Germline V gene sequence: CDR1 GTSNPN, CDR2 SVGIG (reference sequence). The CDR3 runs 12 residues. The CDR3 bases are TGTGCCTGGAGTCCGCCAGGGGGCGAGCAGTACTTC. Protein sequence: CAWSPPGGEQYF.

The rearrangement uses TRBV19 and TRBJ2-1; 9 nucleotides align to TRBD2. V shed 4 bases and J 8 bases; nucleotides not matched to a gene: 9. The CDR3 spans 15 residues. Looked up from germline, CDR1 is LNHDA and CDR2 is SQIVND (reference sequence). The CDR3 spells CASSTGTSLGDEQFF. The CDR3 bases are TGTGCCAGTAGTACCGGGACTAGCCTTGGGGATGAGCAGTTCTTC. The full variable domain, its missing parts supplied by reference TRBV19 and TRBJ2-1, is DGGITQSPKYLFRKEGQNVTLSCEQNLNHDAMYWYRQDPGQGLRLIYYSQIVNDFQKGDIAEGYSVSREKKESFPLTVTSAQKNPTAFYLCASSTGTSLGDEQFFGPGTRLTVL.

The chain is built from TRBV7-2 and TRBJ1-6; TRBD1 might be the D (5 bases). The CDR3 loop spans 14 amino acids. Germline V CDR1 and CDR2: SGHTA, FQGNSA. V lost 5 bases and J 8 bases, leaving 13 bases between the germline ends. The CDR3 here is CASSLRGVDSPLHF. For the CDR3, the DNA is TGTGCCAGCAGCCTTCGGGGGGTGGATTCACCCCTCCACTTT.

The J gene is TRBJ2-7, the V gene TRBV25-1, with TRBD2 as a possible D gene (7 bases). Germline assignment: CDR1 MGHDK and CDR2 SYGVNS. Deletions cut 1 base from V and 6 bases from J, with 13 bases between. The CDR3 totals 14 residues. The CDR3 region is CASSESGGRGEQYF. The CDR3 DNA is TGTGCCAGCAGTGAATCGGGAGGCAGGGGCGAGCAGTACTTC.

The rearrangement uses TRBV27 and TRBJ1-6; no reliable D call. The V and J ends lost 6 bases and 7 bases respectively, with 13 bases between them. Germline CDR1 MNHEY, CDR2 SMNVEV (reference sequence). The CDR3 sequence is 14 residues long. The CDR3 bases are TGTGCCAGCAGCCGCTCGTCGGGAAATTCACCCCTCCACTTT. Its protein is CASSRSSGNSPLHF.

The rearrangement joins TRBV5-4 to TRBJ2-1; 9 bases map to TRBD2. This CDR3 contains 14 residues. Unmatched junction bases numbered 12, after V lost 10 bases and J lost 7 bases. Germline-derived CDR1 and CDR2 are SGHNT and YYREEE (reference sequence). The CDR3 nucleotides read TGTGCCCTTTGGGGGGGGCTAGCGGGGAATGAGCAGTTCTTC. It translates to CALWGGLAGNEQFF. Variable domain in full (rest from reference TRBV5-4 and TRBJ2-1): ETGVTQSPTHLIKTRGQQVTLRCSSQSGHNTVSWYQQALGQGPQFIFQYYREEENGRGNFPPRFSGLQFPNYSSELNVNALELDDSALYLCALWGGLAGNEQFFGPGTRLTVL.

The chain has TRBV7-3 and TRBJ1-2; TRBD1 might be the D (5 bases). CDR3 length: 14 amino acids. The V gene lost 5 bases and the J gene lost 3 bases, with 13 bases spanning the gap. In germline, CDR1 is SGHTA, CDR2 FQGTGA. For the CDR3, the DNA is TGTGCCAGCAGCCCCCGGGGGGGAGACTATGGCTACACCTTC. This translates into CASSPRGGDYGYTF.

The V call is TRBV19, the J call TRBJ2-5, with a tentative D call TRBD1 (5 bases). In germline, CDR1 is LNHDA, CDR2 SQIVND (reference sequence). V dropped 8 bases and J dropped 5 bases, with 9 bases sitting between them. The CDR3 consists of 11 residues. The CDR3: CASQGFETQYF. In DNA, the CDR3 is TGTGCCAGTCAGGGTTTTGAGACCCAGTACTTC.

The chain employs TRBV6-5 and TRBJ1-6; D is perhaps TRBD1 (6 bases). This CDR3 has 15 residues. Trimming pared 6 bases from V and 10 bases from J, leaving 19 bases between. Germline loops: CDR1 MNHEY, CDR2 SVGAGI. This chain's CDR3 is CASSQDSRLGSPLHF. In nucleotides, the CDR3 is TGTGCCAGCAGCCAGGACAGCCGCTTAGGGTCACCCCTCCACTTT.